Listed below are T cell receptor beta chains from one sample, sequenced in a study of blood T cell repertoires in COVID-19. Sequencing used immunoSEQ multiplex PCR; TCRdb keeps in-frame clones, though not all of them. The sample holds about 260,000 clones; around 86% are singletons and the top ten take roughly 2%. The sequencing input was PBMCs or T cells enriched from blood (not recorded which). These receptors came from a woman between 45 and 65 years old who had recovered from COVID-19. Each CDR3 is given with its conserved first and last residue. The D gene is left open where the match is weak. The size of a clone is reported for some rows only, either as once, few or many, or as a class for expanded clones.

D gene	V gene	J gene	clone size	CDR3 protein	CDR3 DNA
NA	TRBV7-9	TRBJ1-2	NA	CASSPWTEVGGYTF	TGTGCCAGCAGCCCTTGGACTGAGGTGGGTGGCTACACCTTC
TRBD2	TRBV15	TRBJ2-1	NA	CATSTGGDYNEQFF	TGTGCCACCAGCACGGGGGGTGATTACAATGAGCAGTTCTTC
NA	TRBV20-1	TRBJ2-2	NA	CSASTGTGELFF	TGCAGTGCAAGTACAGGTACCGGGGAGCTGTTTTTT
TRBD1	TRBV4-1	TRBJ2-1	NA	CASEKGQGVRNEQFF	TGCGCCAGCGAGAAAGGACAGGGTGTTAGGAATGAGCAGTTCTTC
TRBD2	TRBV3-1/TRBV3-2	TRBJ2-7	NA	CASSQGPSGTYEQYF	TGTGCCAGCAGCCAAGGGCCTAGCGGGACCTACGAGCAGTACTTC
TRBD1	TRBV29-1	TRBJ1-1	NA	CSGQTGVTEAFF	TGCAGCGGTCAAACAGGGGTCACTGAAGCTTTCTTT
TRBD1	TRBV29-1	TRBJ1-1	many	CSVKNRGVNTEAFF	TGCAGCGTGAAAAACAGGGGGGTGAACACTGAAGCTTTCTTT
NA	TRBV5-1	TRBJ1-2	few	CASRVELLYGYTF	TGCGCCAGCAGGGTTGAGTTGCTCTATGGCTACACCTTC
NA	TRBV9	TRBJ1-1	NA	CASSGGAGVMNTEAFF	TGTGCCAGCAGCGGAGGGGCAGGGGTGATGAACACTGAAGCTTTCTTT
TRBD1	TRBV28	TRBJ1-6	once	CASSLPRQGLSPLHF	TGTGCCAGCAGTTTGCCAAGACAGGGGTTGTCACCCCTCCACTTT
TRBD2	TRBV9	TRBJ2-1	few	CASSARLASNEQFF	TGTGCCAGCAGCGCTAGACTAGCTTCAAATGAGCAGTTCTTC
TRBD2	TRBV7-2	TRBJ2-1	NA	CASSPTGTRVDEQFF	TGTGCCAGCAGTCCGACCGGGACTAGGGTCGATGAGCAGTTCTTC
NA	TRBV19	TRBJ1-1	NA	CASTGRASATEAFF	TGTGCCAGTACGGGCAGGGCATCGGCAACTGAAGCTTTCTTT
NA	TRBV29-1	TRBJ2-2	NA	CSGRSTSNTGELFF	TGCAGCGGTAGGAGCACTTCGAACACCGGGGAGCTGTTTTTT
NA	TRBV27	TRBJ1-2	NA	CASSFRPGLGGYTF	TGTGCCAGCAGTTTTCGGCCGGGGTTAGGCGGCTACACCTTC
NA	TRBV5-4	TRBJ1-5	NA	CASSPEGRRGNQPQHF	TGTGCCAGCAGCCCGGAGGGGAGAAGGGGCAATCAGCCCCAGCATTTT
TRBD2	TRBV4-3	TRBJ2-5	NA	CASSQDRAGKETQYF	TGCGCCAGCAGCCAAGATAGAGCGGGAAAGGAGACCCAGTACTTC
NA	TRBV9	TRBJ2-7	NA	CASSVEARVFSYEQYF	TGTGCCAGCAGCGTAGAGGCCAGGGTGTTCTCCTACGAGCAGTACTTC
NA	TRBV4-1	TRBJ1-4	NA	CASSQGQGLDGEKLFF	TGCGCCAGCAGCCAAGGGCAGGGATTAGACGGTGAAAAACTGTTTTTT
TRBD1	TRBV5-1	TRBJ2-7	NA	CASSFSSGGYEQYF	TGCGCCAGCAGCTTTTCCTCAGGGGGCTACGAGCAGTACTTC
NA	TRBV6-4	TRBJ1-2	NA	CASSSHGSYGYTF	TGTGCCAGCAGCTCCCACGGGAGCTATGGCTACACCTTC
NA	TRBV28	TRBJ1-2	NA	CASSATFTGMEGYTF	TGTGCCAGCAGTGCAACCTTCACAGGGATGGAGGGCTACACCTTC
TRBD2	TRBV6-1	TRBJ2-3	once	CASSDRLAGGLADTQYF	TGTGCCAGCAGTGACCGACTAGCGGGAGGGTTGGCAGATACGCAGTATTTT
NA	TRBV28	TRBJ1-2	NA	CATDSNNYGYTF	TGTGCCACCGACTCGAATAACTATGGCTACACCTTC
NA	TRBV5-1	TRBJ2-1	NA	CASSLAFSYNEQFF	TGCGCCAGCAGCTTGGCCTTCTCCTACAATGAGCAGTTCTTC
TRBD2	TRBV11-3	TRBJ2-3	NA	CASSQAGGSTDTQYF	TGTGCCAGCAGTCAAGCGGGGGGAAGCACAGATACGCAGTATTTT
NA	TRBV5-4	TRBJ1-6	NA	CASSENRATLHF	TGTGCCAGCAGCGAAAACAGGGCCACCCTCCACTTT
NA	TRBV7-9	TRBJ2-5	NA	CASSLPQGGETQYF	TGTGCCAGCAGCTTACCGCAGGGTGGAGAGACCCAGTACTTC
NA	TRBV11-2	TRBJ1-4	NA	CASSLGPRDPTNEKLFF	TGTGCCAGCAGCTTAGGCCCCAGGGATCCAACTAATGAAAAACTGTTTTTT
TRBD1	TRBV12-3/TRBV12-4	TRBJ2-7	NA	CASSGTGANEQYF	TGTGCCAGCAGTGGGACAGGGGCCAACGAGCAGTACTTC
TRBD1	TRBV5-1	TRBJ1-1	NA	CASSLTGAPTAFF	TGCGCCAGCAGCTTGACAGGGGCCCCGACAGCTTTCTTT
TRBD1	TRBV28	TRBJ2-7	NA	CASSPSGTGSYEQYF	TGTGCCAGCAGTCCCTCCGGGACAGGTTCCTACGAGCAGTACTTC
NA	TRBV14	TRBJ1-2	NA	CASSPTGYGYTF	TGTGCCAGCAGCCCGACAGGATATGGCTACACCTTC
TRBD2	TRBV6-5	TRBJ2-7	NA	CASSYSLAGGYEQYF	TGTGCCAGCAGTTACTCACTAGCGGGAGGGTACGAGCAGTACTTC
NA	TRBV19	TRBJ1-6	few	CASSIYPNSPLHF	TGTGCCAGTAGTATCTATCCTAATTCACCCCTCCACTTT
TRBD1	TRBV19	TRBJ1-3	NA	CASSHFPGQSSGNTIYF	TGTGCCAGTAGTCATTTTCCGGGACAGTCGTCTGGAAACACCATATATTTT
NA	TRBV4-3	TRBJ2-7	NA	CASSQATAYSYEQYF	TGCGCCAGCAGCCAGGCGACAGCCTACTCCTACGAGCAGTACTTC
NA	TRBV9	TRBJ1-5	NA	CASSGTGNQPQHF	TGTGCCAGCAGCGGGACAGGCAATCAGCCCCAGCATTTT
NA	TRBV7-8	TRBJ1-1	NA	CASSFRVGVNTEAFF	TGTGCCAGCAGCTTTAGAGTCGGGGTGAACACTGAAGCTTTCTTT
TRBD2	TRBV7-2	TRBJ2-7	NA	CASNFLAGTYEQYF	TGTGCCAGCAACTTCCTAGCGGGAACCTACGAGCAGTACTTC
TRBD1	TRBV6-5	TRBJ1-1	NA	CASRQDRASNTEAFF	TGTGCCAGCAGACAAGACAGGGCCTCGAACACTGAAGCTTTCTTT
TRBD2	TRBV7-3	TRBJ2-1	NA	CASSTGLAGFNEQFF	TGTGCCAGCAGCACGGGACTAGCGGGGTTTAATGAGCAGTTCTTC
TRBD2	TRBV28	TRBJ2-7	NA	CASSLYGTSGTGEQYF	TGTGCCAGCAGTTTATATGGGACTAGCGGGACGGGTGAGCAGTACTTC
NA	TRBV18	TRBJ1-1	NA	CASSPQVSATGSTEAFF	TGTGCCAGCTCACCACAAGTTTCAGCGACGGGGAGCACTGAAGCTTTCTTT
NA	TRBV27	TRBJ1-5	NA	CASSLGLTSNQPQHF	TGTGCCAGCAGTCTCGGACTCACGAGCAATCAGCCCCAGCATTTT